The entry below gives a single TCR beta chain sequence along with its context. The target antigen is unknown. The sample originates from a study of CD8 T cells in ankylosing spondylitis. General study findings and limits: Within ankylosing spondylitis blood, a TCR beta motif made up of eight or nine highly homologous variants appeared to be characteristic. Matched ankylosing spondylitis synovial fluid reportedly contained a significantly enriched population of disease-linked clones.

Libraries for TCR beta were made by quantitative 5'-RACE with molecular barcodes. TCRdb re-derived calls from the 5' RACE reads in MiXCR, one entry per CDR3 protein. The data contain almost 400,000 distinct CDR3 sequences, about a fifth of them singletons. Germline CDR1 is SGHDT and CDR2 is YYEEEE. Germline trimming cut 4 bases from V and 1 base from J; bases unmatched to any gene: 5. The CDR3 is 15 residues long. Sequenced input: blood, either unsorted or a sorted T cell fraction (not recorded which). The receptor was derived from a male donor with ankylosing spondylitis. The chain employs TRBV5-6 and TRBJ1-5; TRBD1 aligns across 7 bases. CDR3 in amino acids: CASSGNRGSNQPQHF. CDR3 sequence (DNA): TGTGCCAGCAGCGGAAACAGGGGAAGCAATCAGCCCCAGCATTTT.